This is a list of T cell receptor beta chains from one sample in a study of blood T cells in healthy people across ages. Via MiXCR, TCRdb re-called the 5' RACE reads, giving one row per CDR3 protein. Of roughly 680,000 distinct CDR3 sequences listed, around 50% are singletons. Sequencing was done on a sample of blood. Receptors were obtained from a woman older than 75 in good health. The CDR3 runs from the conserved cysteine through the conserved F or W. Fields, in order: V gene, clone size, J gene, D gene, CDR3 DNA, CDR3 protein. The D gene is left open where the match is weak. A clone size is listed for some rows: how often the clone was seen (once, few, many), or a class if it is expanded.

V gene: TRBV3-1
clone size: NA
J gene: TRBJ1-2
D gene: NA
CDR3 DNA: TGTGCCAGCAGCCATTTGACAGCCTTCAACTATGGCCACACCTTC
CDR3 protein: CASSHLTAFNYGHTF

V gene: TRBV2
clone size: NA
J gene: TRBJ2-1
D gene: NA
CDR3 DNA: TGTGCCAGCAGTGCAGAAGCGGCCTACAATGAGCAGTTCTTC
CDR3 protein: CASSAEAAYNEQFF

V gene: TRBV29-1
clone size: NA
J gene: TRBJ2-7
D gene: NA
CDR3 DNA: TGCAGCGTGGTACAGGGCTACGAGCAGTACTTC
CDR3 protein: CSVVQGYEQYF

V gene: TRBV18
clone size: NA
J gene: TRBJ1-1
D gene: NA
CDR3 DNA: TGTGCCAGCTCACCACAGGCAGGGGCGAACACTGAAGCTTTCTTT
CDR3 protein: CASSPQAGANTEAFF

V gene: TRBV29-1
clone size: few
J gene: TRBJ2-7
D gene: NA
CDR3 DNA: TGCAGCGTTGAAGAAACCCACGAGCAGTACTTC
CDR3 protein: CSVEETHEQYF

V gene: TRBV5-1
clone size: NA
J gene: TRBJ2-1
D gene: TRBD2
CDR3 DNA: TGCGCCAGCAGCTTGTCCCAAAGCGGGATCTCCTACAATGAGCAGTTCTTC
CDR3 protein: CASSLSQSGISYNEQFF

V gene: TRBV10-3
clone size: once
J gene: TRBJ2-7
D gene: NA
CDR3 DNA: TGTGCCATCAGTGGAGCGGAACAGGGTAGTGGCGAGCAGTACTTC
CDR3 protein: CAISGAEQGSGEQYF

V gene: TRBV28
clone size: NA
J gene: TRBJ2-7
D gene: NA
CDR3 DNA: TGTGCCAGCAGTTTTCGCGGGATCAAACGGGGTGGGTCCTACGAGCAGTACTTC
CDR3 protein: CASSFRGIKRGGSYEQYF

V gene: TRBV12-3/TRBV12-4
clone size: many
J gene: TRBJ2-4
D gene: TRBD2
CDR3 DNA: TGTGCCAGCAGTAATAGCGGGAGGGGCAAAAACATTCAGTACTTC
CDR3 protein: CASSNSGRGKNIQYF

V gene: TRBV4-3
clone size: NA
J gene: TRBJ2-7
D gene: NA
CDR3 DNA: TGCGCCAGCAGCCAAAACGCGGAAGCCGAGCAGTACTTC
CDR3 protein: CASSQNAEAEQYF

V gene: TRBV19
clone size: NA
J gene: TRBJ2-2
D gene: NA
CDR3 DNA: TGTGCCGGTAGTATAGAAGGGGCCGGGGAGCTGTTTTTT
CDR3 protein: CAGSIEGAGELFF

V gene: TRBV4-1
clone size: NA
J gene: TRBJ2-7
D gene: NA
CDR3 DNA: TGCGCCAGCAGCCAAGCGACAGGTCCTACCGACAATGAGCAGTACTTC
CDR3 protein: CASSQATGPTDNEQYF

V gene: TRBV7-3
clone size: NA
J gene: TRBJ2-7
D gene: TRBD2
CDR3 DNA: TGTGCCAGCAGCTCGGGACTAGCGGGTAGCAATGAGCAGTACTTC
CDR3 protein: CASSSGLAGSNEQYF

V gene: TRBV20-1
clone size: NA
J gene: TRBJ2-4
D gene: NA
CDR3 DNA: TGCAGTGCTAGAGATCGTGACAGGGGTAAAGGGAGGGAGCAGTACTTC
CDR3 protein: CSARDRDRGKGREQYF

V gene: TRBV20-1
clone size: many
J gene: TRBJ2-7
D gene: TRBD1
CDR3 DNA: TGCAGTGCTAGAGCGAGGACAGGGACGGACGAGCAGTACTTC
CDR3 protein: CSARARTGTDEQYF

V gene: TRBV5-5
clone size: NA
J gene: TRBJ2-7
D gene: NA
CDR3 DNA: TGTGCCAGCAGCCAAGGGCTCCGCGGTGCTGTATTCTACGAGCAGTACTTC
CDR3 protein: CASSQGLRGAVFYEQYF

V gene: TRBV6-1
clone size: few
J gene: TRBJ2-5
D gene: NA
CDR3 DNA: TGTGCCAGCAGTGTGGTTGGAGCCAGGGAGACCCAGTACTTC
CDR3 protein: CASSVVGARETQYF

V gene: TRBV12-3/TRBV12-4
clone size: many
J gene: TRBJ2-1
D gene: NA
CDR3 DNA: TGTGCCAGCAAACTACAGCCTACGGCTAACAATGAGCAGTTCTTC
CDR3 protein: CASKLQPTANNEQFF

V gene: TRBV27
clone size: NA
J gene: TRBJ2-7
D gene: NA
CDR3 DNA: TGTGCCAGCAGTTCTTACCAAAACTACGAGCAGTACTTC
CDR3 protein: CASSSYQNYEQYF

V gene: TRBV20-1
clone size: NA
J gene: TRBJ1-5
D gene: TRBD1
CDR3 DNA: TGCAGTAGGGGGCGCGATGGTCAGCCCCAGCATTTT
CDR3 protein: CSRGRDGQPQHF

V gene: TRBV27
clone size: few
J gene: TRBJ1-1
D gene: NA
CDR3 DNA: TGTGCCAGCAGTTTATCCGGTCGGGCGTCGAACACTGAAGCTTTCTTT
CDR3 protein: CASSLSGRASNTEAFF

V gene: TRBV5-1
clone size: many
J gene: TRBJ2-7
D gene: TRBD2
CDR3 DNA: TGCGCCAGCAGCTTGGGAGCGGGACCTAGCTCCTACGAGCAGTACTTC
CDR3 protein: CASSLGAGPSSYEQYF

V gene: TRBV29-1
clone size: few
J gene: TRBJ2-7
D gene: NA
CDR3 DNA: TGCAGCGTTGAAGAACGTCCCTACAATGAGCAGTACTTC
CDR3 protein: CSVEERPYNEQYF

V gene: TRBV29-1
clone size: NA
J gene: TRBJ2-1
D gene: NA
CDR3 DNA: TGCAGCGTCCTAGCGAGTGAGCAGTTCTTC
CDR3 protein: CSVLASEQFF

V gene: TRBV27
clone size: NA
J gene: TRBJ2-1
D gene: TRBD2
CDR3 DNA: TGTGCCAGCAGTTTATTAGCGGGGGGGCCGGTCGATGAGCAGTTCTTC
CDR3 protein: CASSLLAGGPVDEQFF

V gene: TRBV20-1
clone size: once
J gene: TRBJ2-5
D gene: TRBD2
CDR3 DNA: TGCAGTGCACGGACTAGCGGGGGCCAAGAGACCCGGTACTTC
CDR3 protein: CSARTSGGQETRYF

V gene: TRBV7-8
clone size: NA
J gene: TRBJ2-3
D gene: NA
CDR3 DNA: TGTGCCAGCAGCTTAGAGGGGGGGTTATACGATACGCAGTATTTT
CDR3 protein: CASSLEGGLYDTQYF